What follows are 25 T cell receptor beta chains derived from one specimen sequenced in a study of shared clonotypes between healthy human individuals. Clones were read by immunoSEQ multiplex PCR, and TCRdb kept only the in-frame ones, dropping some. The table includes hundreds of thousands of clones, roughly four fifths detected once. Sample: PBMCs. These receptors all stem from a woman aged 40 to 55 in good health. Some clones in this sample may be carry-over from other donors' samples.

Only a few counts were recorded for this clone. This chain connects TRBV7-2 to TRBJ1-5, with D unresolved. CDR3 length equals 14 residues. Trimming took off 5 bases at V and 6 bases at J, with 14 bases between the two ends. Germline values: CDR1 SGHTA, CDR2 FQGNSA. In DNA, the CDR3 is TGTGCCAGCAGCCCAGGACGGTCCCCTCAGCCCCAGCATTTT. It encodes CASSPGRSPQPQHF.

The genes are TRBV28 and TRBJ1-1; a possible D gene is TRBD1 (6 bases). Trimming left V 5 bases short and J 3 bases short, with 22 bases between. CDR3 length equals 17 residues. Germline V gene lookup returns CDR1 MDHEN and CDR2 SYDVKM. CDR3 bases: TGTGCCAGCAGTGATACCGAACGGCAGGGGTCGTACACTGAAGCTTTCTTT. Translated, it gives CASSDTERQGSYTEAFF.

This sequence joins TRBV4-3 and TRBJ2-1; no firm D call. Germline loops: CDR1 LGHNA, CDR2 YSLEER. The CDR3 length is 15 residues. V lost 4 bases and J 8 bases, leaving 18 bases between the germline ends. Here the CDR3 reads CASSPQRQVGDEQFF. For the CDR3, the DNA is TGCGCCAGCAGCCCCCAGCGACAAGTTGGGGATGAGCAGTTCTTC.

Remarks on this clone: The junction departs from the called germline gene at one end, perhaps through a read error. This chain joins TRBV7-7 and TRBJ2-5; the match to TRBD2 covers 8 bases. Germline CDR1 and CDR2: SSHAT and FNYEAQ (reference sequence). The CDR3 length is 14 residues. CDR3 nucleotide sequence: TGTGCTAGCAGCTTAGCGGGGACGTCCGAGACCCAGTACTTC. Translation gives CASSLAGTSETQYF.

The chain employs TRBV5-1 and TRBJ2-7, with 7 bases lining up with TRBD1. The V and J ends lost 5 bases and 0 bases, in that order; junction bases with no gene match: 5. Germline CDR1 is SGHRS and CDR2 is YFSETQ. This CDR3 spans 14 amino acids. CDR3 sequence (DNA): TGCGCCAGCAGGGACAGGCCTAGCTCCTACGAGCAGTACTTC. This sequence encodes CASRDRPSSYEQYF.

The rearrangement joins TRBV30 to TRBJ2-3; 7 positions match TRBD2. Germline V gene lookup returns CDR1 GTSNPN and CDR2 SVGIG (reference sequence). Germline trimming cut 8 bases from V and 0 bases from J; bases unmatched to any gene: 14. This CDR3 has 16 amino acids. This CDR3 reads CALEAVGAGSTDTQYF. The CDR3, as DNA: TGTGCCCTGGAGGCAGTCGGAGCGGGAAGCACAGATACGCAGTATTTT.

The chain has TRBV2 and TRBJ2-3, with D tentatively TRBD2 (6 bases). The CDR3 contains 15 residues. Germline CDR1 and CDR2: SNHLY and FYNNEI. Trimming shortened V by 6 bases and J by 1 base, and 14 bases separated the two germline ends. This CDR3 reads CASSPWGGGTDTQYF. The CDR3 DNA reads TGTGCCAGCAGCCCGTGGGGCGGGGGCACAGATACGCAGTATTTT.

This clone was seen just once. This chain connects TRBV14 to TRBJ2-7; 11 nucleotides agree with TRBD2. V shed 6 bases and J 7 bases; nucleotides not matched to a gene: 5. The CDR3 consists of 13 residues. CDR1 and CDR2 from the germline V gene are SGHDN and FVKESK. Here the CDR3 reads CASRLAGAREQYF. Here the CDR3 DNA reads TGTGCCAGCAGACTAGCGGGAGCCCGGGAGCAGTACTTC.

The chain recombines TRBV6-4 with TRBJ2-1, with 8 bases fitting TRBD2. V dropped 3 bases and J dropped 7; count of bases not matched to a gene: 8. Per the germline V gene, CDR1 is MRHNA and CDR2 is SNTAGT. The CDR3 has 15 amino acids. The CDR3 sequence is CASSESGGAGNEQFF. In DNA form, the CDR3 reads TGTGCCAGCAGTGAGTCGGGAGGGGCAGGAAATGAGCAGTTCTTC.

The chain is built from TRBV11-2 and TRBJ2-7; 8 bases line up with TRBD2. CDR1 SGHAT and CDR2 FQNNGV come from the germline V gene. The CDR3 has 17 residues. J gave up 5 bases and V 4 bases, and 16 bases lay outside the gene matches. CDR3 protein: CASSSLRGAGVTHEQYF. CDR3 DNA sequence: TGTGCCAGCAGCTCCCTACGGGGAGCGGGAGTAACCCACGAGCAGTACTTC. Supplemented by reference TRBV11-2 and TRBJ2-7, the full variable domain reads EAGVAQSPRYKIIEKRQSVAFWCNPISGHATLYWYQQILGQGPKLLIQFQNNGVVDDSQLPKDRFSAERLKGVDSTLKIQPAKLEDSAVYLCASSSLRGAGVTHEQYFGPGTRLTVT.

This clone was counted a single time. The chain employs TRBV12-5 and TRBJ1-1; D is perhaps TRBD1 (6 bases). Trimming left V 0 bases short and J 4 bases short, with 18 bases between. CDR1 and CDR2 from the germline V gene are LGHNT and FRNRAP. CDR3 size: 17 residues. The CDR3 DNA follows: TGTGCTAGTGGTTTGGTTACGGGACGAACAGGGACCACTGAAGCTTTCTTT. It encodes CASGLVTGRTGTTEAFF.

This clone was detected many times. This chain connects TRBV7-2 to TRBJ2-5; 10 bases agree with TRBD2. The CDR3 has 16 residues. Germline CDR1 and CDR2: SGHTA and FQGNSA. Trimming at V came to 1 base and at J to 4 bases, leaving 6 bases not matched to a gene. The CDR3 spells CASSLGLAGASETQYF. In DNA form, the CDR3 reads TGTGCCAGCAGCTTAGGGCTAGCGGGAGCCTCAGAGACCCAGTACTTC.

V usage is TRBV18 and J usage is TRBJ2-1, with no clear D. This CDR3 is built from 12 residues. Trimming took 2 bases from V and 8 from J, leaving 7 bases between them. Germline-derived CDR1 and CDR2 are KGHSH and LQKENI. CDR3 DNA: TGTGCCAGCTCACCAACATCGCATGAGCAGTTCTTC. Protein sequence: CASSPTSHEQFF.

The chain combines TRBV19 with TRBJ2-5; the D gene is possibly TRBD2 (5 bases). V was shortened by 3 bases and J by 5 bases, with 19 bases between the two germline ends. CDR1 and CDR2 from the germline V gene are LNHDA and SQIVND (reference sequence). This CDR3 comprises 16 residues. CDR3 protein: CASSIELPEGTETQYF. In DNA form, the CDR3 reads TGTGCCAGTAGTATCGAACTGCCCGAGGGAACCGAGACCCAGTACTTC.

The chain couples TRBV7-9 to TRBJ1-5; unclear D gene. CDR1 and CDR2 (germline): SEHNR, FQNEAQ (reference sequence). The CDR3 is 13 amino acids. V dropped 5 bases and J dropped 5 bases, with 10 bases sitting between them. In DNA form, the CDR3 reads TGTGCCAGCAGCGGGAACCAGGATCAGCCCCAGCATTTT. It codes for CASSGNQDQPQHF.

This chain joins TRBV7-2 and TRBJ1-5; 9 bases line up with TRBD1. Germline trimming cut 5 bases from V and 6 bases from J; bases unmatched to any gene: 17. This CDR3 has 18 residues. The germline gives CDR1 SGHTA, CDR2 FQGNSA. The CDR3 nucleotides read TGTGCCAGCAGCCCTGGTGGGGGCACAGGGGGCAGGGGTCAGCCCCAGCATTTT. Its protein is CASSPGGGTGGRGQPQHF.

The chain uses TRBV28 and TRBJ2-1; D not resolved. This CDR3 has 12 amino acids. Looked up from germline, CDR1 is MDHEN and CDR2 is SYDVKM. V gave up 4 bases and J gave up 7 bases, with 8 bases separating them. The CDR3 loop is CASSSNGNEQFF. The CDR3 nucleotides are TGTGCCAGCAGTTCTAATGGGAATGAGCAGTTCTTC. The variable domain in full, with the rest retrieved from reference TRBV28 and TRBJ2-1, is DVKVTQSSRYLVKRTGEKVFLECVQDMDHENMFWYRQDPGLGLRLIYFSYDVKMKEKGDIPEGYSVSREKKERFSLILESASTNQTSMYLCASSSNGNEQFFGPGTRLTVL.

This sequence joins TRBV5-1 and TRBJ2-3; TRBD2 matches at 8 bases. This CDR3 comprises 17 residues. CDR1 and CDR2 (germline): SGHRS, YFSETQ. V lost 0 bases to trimming and J lost 3 bases; unmatched junction nucleotides: 9. CDR3: CASSLEPSGSGTDTQYF. In nucleotides, the CDR3 is TGCGCCAGCAGCTTGGAACCGAGCGGGAGTGGGACAGATACGCAGTATTTT.

V gene TRBV2 combines with J gene TRBJ2-5; weak D call: TRBD2 (7 bases). Germline loops: CDR1 SNHLY, CDR2 FYNNEI. The ends were cut back, 1 base at V and 5 bases at J, with 11 bases in the middle. CDR3 size: 14 residues. This CDR3 is CASSEGTRGETQYF. The CDR3, as DNA: TGTGCCAGCAGTGAAGGGACTAGGGGGGAGACCCAGTACTTC.

The rearrangement links TRBV11-2 to TRBJ1-5; the D gene is possibly TRBD1 (6 bases). The germline CDR1 and CDR2 sequences are SGHAT and FQNNGV. V lost 3 bases, J lost 8 bases, and 17 bases lay in between. This CDR3 is built from 15 residues. CDR3 sequence: CASSFLLGAGKPQHF. The DNA for the CDR3 is TGTGCCAGCAGCTTCCTACTGGGGGCCGGAAAGCCCCAGCATTTT.

This chain connects TRBV28 to TRBJ2-1; D remains ambiguous. Trimming stripped 2 bases from V and 5 bases from J, with 7 bases between. Germline assignment: CDR1 MDHEN and CDR2 SYDVKM. There are 13 residues in the CDR3. The CDR3 sequence: CASSLENHNEQFF. The CDR3 DNA is TGTGCCAGCAGTTTAGAGAACCACAATGAGCAGTTCTTC.

V is TRBV10-3 and J is TRBJ2-3, with 7 nucleotides matching TRBD2. The J segment lost 1 base and the V segment lost 10 bases, leaving 11 bases of the junction unmatched. The CDR3 extends over 15 amino acids. In germline, CDR1 is ENHRY, CDR2 SYGVKD. CDR3 sequence reads: CATSGNLRGTDTQYF. DNA of the CDR3: TGTGCCACCAGCGGGAACTTACGGGGCACAGATACGCAGTATTTT.

This clone has a single count. CDR3 in DNA: TGTGCCAGCACCGTTACAGGGGGGCATGGCATTCAGTACTTC. This encodes CASTVTGGHGIQYF. The chain carries TRBV28 and TRBJ2-4; TRBD1 matches 8 bases. J was trimmed by 9 bases and V by 7 bases; bases with no gene match: 11. Per germline, CDR1 MDHEN and CDR2 SYDVKM. The CDR3 sequence is 14 residues long.

The gene calls are TRBV19 and TRBJ2-2; 7 bases match TRBD2. Germline assignment: CDR1 LNHDA and CDR2 SQIVND (reference sequence). V shed 6 bases, J shed 4 bases, and the junction held 8 bases outside the gene matches. The CDR3 spans 15 residues. The DNA for the CDR3 is TGTGCCAGTAGATGGGGGAGGGCAGGCACCGGGGAGCTGTTTTTT. This translates into CASRWGRAGTGELFF.

Notes on this clone: This clone may be a read error of a much larger clone one base away. The chain links TRBV6-6 to TRBJ2-5; 9 positions match TRBD1. The CDR3 sequence is 15 residues long. The germline V gene encodes CDR1 MNHNY and CDR2 SVGAGI (reference sequence). The V segment lost 4 bases and the J segment 5 bases; nucleotides outside the gene matches: 8. CDR3 sequence: CASSCSGQGWETQYF. The CDR3 coding sequence is TGTGCCAGCAGTTGCTCGGGACAGGGCTGGGAGACCCAGTACTTC.